This T cell receptor (beta chain) was documented in a study of long-term antiretroviral therapy in people with HIV. Study conclusions and caveats: Dominance of pre-ART expanded clones persisted, fluctuating and often declining after ART.

Note on this clone: Antigen: not known.

CDR3 size: 14 residues. Germline-derived CDR1 and CDR2 are LGHNA and YNFKEQ. V was pared by 0 bases and J by 10 bases, with 15 bases between. Running of the v3.0 immunoSEQ assay took place at survey level. TCRdb's copy holds only in-frame clones and misses some; the assay was immunoSEQ multiplex PCR. Here the sample spans under 45,000 clones, 80% being singletons. Sequencing used unsorted PBMCs, obtained 3.4 years after starting antiretroviral therapy. V usage is TRBV4-2 and J usage is TRBJ1-1; TRBD1 is a possible D gene (6 bases). This sequence originates from a man aged 25 to 40 with HIV. CDR3 nucleotides: TGTGCCAGCAGCCAAGAGAGGTTTCAGGGGCGAGCTTTCTTT. The encoded protein is CASSQERFQGRAFF.